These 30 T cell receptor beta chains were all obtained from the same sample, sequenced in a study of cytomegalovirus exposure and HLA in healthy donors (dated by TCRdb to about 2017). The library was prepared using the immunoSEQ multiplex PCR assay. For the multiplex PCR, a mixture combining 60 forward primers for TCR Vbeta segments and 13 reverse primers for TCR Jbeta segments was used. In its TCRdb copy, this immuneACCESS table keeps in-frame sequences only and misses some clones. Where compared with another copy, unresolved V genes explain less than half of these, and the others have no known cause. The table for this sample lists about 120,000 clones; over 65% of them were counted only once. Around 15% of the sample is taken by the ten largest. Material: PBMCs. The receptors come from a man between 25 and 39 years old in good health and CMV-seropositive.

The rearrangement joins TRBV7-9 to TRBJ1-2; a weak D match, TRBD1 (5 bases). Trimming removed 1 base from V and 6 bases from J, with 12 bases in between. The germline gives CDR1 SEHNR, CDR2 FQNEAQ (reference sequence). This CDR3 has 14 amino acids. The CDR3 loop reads CASSLEGLRDGYTF. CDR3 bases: TGTGCCAGCAGCTTAGAGGGGCTCAGGGATGGCTACACCTTC.

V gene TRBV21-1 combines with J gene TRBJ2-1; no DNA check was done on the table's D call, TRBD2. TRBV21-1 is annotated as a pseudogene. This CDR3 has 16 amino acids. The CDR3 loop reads CASSKAEYFSYNEQFF. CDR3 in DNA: TGTGCCAGCAGCAAAGCAGAATACTTCTCCTACAATGAGCAGTTCTTC.

CDR3 protein: CASTIQGAGDNEQFF. CDR3 sequence (DNA): TGTGCCAGTACTATCCAGGGGGCAGGGGACAATGAGCAGTTCTTC. The chain has TRBV19 and TRBJ2-1; TRBD1 aligns across 8 bases. Germline-derived CDR1 and CDR2 are LNHDA and SQIVND (reference sequence). This CDR3 spans 15 amino acids. Trimming removed 7 bases from V and 5 bases from J; junction bases left unmatched: 10.

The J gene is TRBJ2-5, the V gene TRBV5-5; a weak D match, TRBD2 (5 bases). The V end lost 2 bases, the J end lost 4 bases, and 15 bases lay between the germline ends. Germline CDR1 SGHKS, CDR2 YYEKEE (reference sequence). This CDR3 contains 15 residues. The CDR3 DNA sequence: TGTGCCAGCAGCTTCGGTAGCGCGGCCCCAGAGACCCAGTACTTC. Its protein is CASSFGSAAPETQYF.

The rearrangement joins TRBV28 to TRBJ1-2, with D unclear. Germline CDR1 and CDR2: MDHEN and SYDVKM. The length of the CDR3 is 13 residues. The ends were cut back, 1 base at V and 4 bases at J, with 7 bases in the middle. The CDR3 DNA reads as TGTGCCAGCAGTTTATCGGTCTCCTATGGCTACACCTTC. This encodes CASSLSVSYGYTF.

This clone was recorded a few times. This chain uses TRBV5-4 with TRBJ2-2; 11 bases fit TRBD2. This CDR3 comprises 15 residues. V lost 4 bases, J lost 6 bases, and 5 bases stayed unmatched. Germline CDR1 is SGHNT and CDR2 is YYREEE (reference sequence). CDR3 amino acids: CASSETSGVAGELFF. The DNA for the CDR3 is TGTGCCAGCAGCGAGACTAGCGGGGTAGCCGGGGAGCTGTTTTTT.

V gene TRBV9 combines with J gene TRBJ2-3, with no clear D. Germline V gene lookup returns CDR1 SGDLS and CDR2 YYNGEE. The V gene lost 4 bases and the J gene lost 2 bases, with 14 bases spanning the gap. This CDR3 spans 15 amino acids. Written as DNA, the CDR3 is TGTGCCAGCAGCCCTCTTACCGCGGACACAGATACGCAGTATTTT. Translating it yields CASSPLTADTDTQYF.

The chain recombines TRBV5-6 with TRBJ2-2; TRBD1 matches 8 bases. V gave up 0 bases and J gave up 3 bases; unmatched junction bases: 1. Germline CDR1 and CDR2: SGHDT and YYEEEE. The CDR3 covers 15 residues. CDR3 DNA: TGTGCCAGCAGCTTGGACAGGGGGTACACCGGGGAGCTGTTTTTT. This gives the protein CASSLDRGYTGELFF. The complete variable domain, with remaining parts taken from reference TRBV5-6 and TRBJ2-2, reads DAGVTQSPTHLIKTRGQQVTLRCSPKSGHDTVSWYQQALGQGPQFIFQYYEEEERQRGNFPDRFSGHQFPNYSSELNVNALLLGDSALYLCASSLDRGYTGELFFGEGSRLTVL.

In nucleotides, the CDR3 is TGTGCCAGCATGAGGCTAGCGGGGGTTTTCAACACCGGGGAGCTGTTTTTT. Its translation is CASMRLAGVFNTGELFF. The V call is TRBV7-8, the J call TRBJ2-2; the match to TRBD2 covers 10 bases. The CDR3 spans 17 residues. V was clipped by 7 bases and J by 2 bases; unmatched bases: 10. CDR1 and CDR2 from the germline V gene are SGHVS and FQNEAQ. Full variable domain (outside the CDR3, taken from reference TRBV7-8 and TRBJ2-2): GAGVSQSPRYKVAKRGQDVALRCDPISGHVSLFWYQQALGQGPEFLTYFQNEAQLDKSGLPSDRFFAERPEGSVSTLKIQRTQQEDSAVYLCASMRLAGVFNTGELFFGEGSRLTVL.

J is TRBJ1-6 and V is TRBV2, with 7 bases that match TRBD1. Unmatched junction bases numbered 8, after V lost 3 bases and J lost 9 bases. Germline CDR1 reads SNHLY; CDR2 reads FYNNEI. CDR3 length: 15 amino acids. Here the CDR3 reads CASSDGLGGISPLHF. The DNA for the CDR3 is TGTGCCAGCAGTGATGGTCTAGGGGGCATTTCACCCCTCCACTTT.

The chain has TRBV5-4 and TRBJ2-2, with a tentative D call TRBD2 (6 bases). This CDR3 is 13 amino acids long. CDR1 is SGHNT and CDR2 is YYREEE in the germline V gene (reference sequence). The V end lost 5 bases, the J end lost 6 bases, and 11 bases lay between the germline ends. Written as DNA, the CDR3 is TGTGCCAGCAGTCGGGACTCGCCCGGGGAGCTGTTTTTT. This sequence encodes CASSRDSPGELFF.

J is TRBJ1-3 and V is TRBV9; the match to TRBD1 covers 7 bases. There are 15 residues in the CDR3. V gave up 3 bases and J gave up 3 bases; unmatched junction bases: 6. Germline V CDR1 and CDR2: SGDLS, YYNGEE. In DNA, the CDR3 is TGTGCCAGCAGCGCTCTGACAGGGTTTGGAAACACCATATATTTT. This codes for CASSALTGFGNTIYF.

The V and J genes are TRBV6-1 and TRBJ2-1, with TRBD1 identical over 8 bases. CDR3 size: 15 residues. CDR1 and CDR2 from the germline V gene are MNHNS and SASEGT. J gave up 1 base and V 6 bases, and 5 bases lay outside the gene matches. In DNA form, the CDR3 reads TGTGCCAGCAGAGACAGGGGAATTTCCTACAATGAGCAGTTCTTC. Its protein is CASRDRGISYNEQFF.

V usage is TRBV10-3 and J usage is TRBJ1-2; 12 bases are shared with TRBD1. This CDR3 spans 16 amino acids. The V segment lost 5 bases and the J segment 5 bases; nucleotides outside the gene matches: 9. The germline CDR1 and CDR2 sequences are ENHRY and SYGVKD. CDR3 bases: TGTGCCATCAGTCCCGGGGACAGGGGGCGCGGGTATGGCTACACCTTC. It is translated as CAISPGDRGRGYGYTF.

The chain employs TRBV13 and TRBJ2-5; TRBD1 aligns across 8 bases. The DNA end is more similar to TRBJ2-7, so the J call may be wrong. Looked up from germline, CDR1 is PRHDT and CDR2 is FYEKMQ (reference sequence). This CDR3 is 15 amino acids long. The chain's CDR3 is CASSPRTGSRYEQYF. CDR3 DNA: TGTGCCAGCAGCCCCAGGACAGGGAGCCGCTACGAGCAGTACTTC.

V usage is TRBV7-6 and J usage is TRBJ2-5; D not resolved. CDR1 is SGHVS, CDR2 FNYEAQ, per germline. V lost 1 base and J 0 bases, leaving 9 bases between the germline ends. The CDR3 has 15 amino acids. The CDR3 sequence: CASSLGLPYQETQYF. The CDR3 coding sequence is TGTGCCAGCAGCTTAGGGCTCCCGTACCAAGAGACCCAGTACTTC.

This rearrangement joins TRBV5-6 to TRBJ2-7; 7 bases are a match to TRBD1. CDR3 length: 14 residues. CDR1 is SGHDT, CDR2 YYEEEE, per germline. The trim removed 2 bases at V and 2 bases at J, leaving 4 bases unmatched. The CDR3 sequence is CASSLGDSAYEQYF. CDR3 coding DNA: TGTGCCAGCAGCTTAGGGGACAGTGCCTACGAGCAGTACTTC.

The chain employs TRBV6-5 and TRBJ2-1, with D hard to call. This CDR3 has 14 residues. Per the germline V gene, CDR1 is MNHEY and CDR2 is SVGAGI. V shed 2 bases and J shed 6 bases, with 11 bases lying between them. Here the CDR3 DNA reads TGTGCCAGCAGTTACGGCCAGCCTAGCAATGAGCAGTTCTTC. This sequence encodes CASSYGQPSNEQFF.

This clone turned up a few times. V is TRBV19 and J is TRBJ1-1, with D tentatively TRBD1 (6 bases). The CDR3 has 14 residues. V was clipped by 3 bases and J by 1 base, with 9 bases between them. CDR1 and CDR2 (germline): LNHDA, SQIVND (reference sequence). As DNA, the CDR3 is TGTGCCAGTAGTATCCCGACAGGGAACACTGAAGCTTTCTTT. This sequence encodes CASSIPTGNTEAFF.

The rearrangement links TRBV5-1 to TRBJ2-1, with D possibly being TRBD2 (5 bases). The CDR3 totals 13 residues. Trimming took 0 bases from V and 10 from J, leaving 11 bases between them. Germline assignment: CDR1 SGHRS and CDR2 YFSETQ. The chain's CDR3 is CASSLDGVGEQFF. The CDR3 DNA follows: TGCGCCAGCAGCTTGGACGGGGTGGGGGAGCAGTTCTTC. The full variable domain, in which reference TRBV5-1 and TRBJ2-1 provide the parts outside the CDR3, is KAGVTQTPRYLIKTRGQQVTLSCSPISGHRSVSWYQQTPGQGLQFLFEYFSETQRNKGNFPGRFSGRQFSNSRSEMNVSTLELGDSALYLCASSLDGVGEQFFGPGTRLTVL.

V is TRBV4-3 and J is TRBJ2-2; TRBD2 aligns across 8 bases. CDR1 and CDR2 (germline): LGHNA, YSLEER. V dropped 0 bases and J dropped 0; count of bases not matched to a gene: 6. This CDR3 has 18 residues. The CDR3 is CASSQDSWRGANTGELFF. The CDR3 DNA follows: TGCGCCAGCAGCCAAGATAGTTGGCGGGGGGCGAACACCGGGGAGCTGTTTTTT.

CDR3 sequence: CASSQDDWRSYGYTF. As DNA, the CDR3 is TGCGCCAGCAGCCAAGATGATTGGAGGTCCTATGGCTACACCTTC. The chain has TRBV4-1 and TRBJ1-2; D uncertain. The CDR3 sequence is 15 residues long. CDR1 is MGHRA, CDR2 YSYEKL, per germline. Trimming took off 0 bases at V and 4 bases at J, with 12 bases between the two ends.

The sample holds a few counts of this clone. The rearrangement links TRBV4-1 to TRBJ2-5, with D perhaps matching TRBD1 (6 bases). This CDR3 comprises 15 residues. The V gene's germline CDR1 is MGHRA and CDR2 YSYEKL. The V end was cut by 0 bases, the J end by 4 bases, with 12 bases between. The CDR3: CASSQDPQGRETQYF. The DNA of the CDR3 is TGCGCCAGCAGCCAAGACCCACAGGGCCGAGAGACCCAGTACTTC.

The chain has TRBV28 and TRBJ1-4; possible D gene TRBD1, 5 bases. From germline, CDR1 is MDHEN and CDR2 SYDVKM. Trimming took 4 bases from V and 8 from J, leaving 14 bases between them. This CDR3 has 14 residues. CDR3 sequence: CASSSPGGWEKLFF. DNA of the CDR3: TGTGCCAGCAGTTCCCCCGGGGGGTGGGAAAAACTGTTTTTT. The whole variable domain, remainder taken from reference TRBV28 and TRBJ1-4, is DVKVTQSSRYLVKRTGEKVFLECVQDMDHENMFWYRQDPGLGLRLIYFSYDVKMKEKGDIPEGYSVSREKKERFSLILESASTNQTSMYLCASSSPGGWEKLFFGSGTQLSVL.

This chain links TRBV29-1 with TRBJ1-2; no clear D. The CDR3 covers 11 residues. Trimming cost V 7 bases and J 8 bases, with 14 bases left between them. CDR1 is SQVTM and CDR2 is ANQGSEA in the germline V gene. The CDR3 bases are TGCAGCGCCCGGGAAGGCAGGGGCTACACCTTC. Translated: CSAREGRGYTF.

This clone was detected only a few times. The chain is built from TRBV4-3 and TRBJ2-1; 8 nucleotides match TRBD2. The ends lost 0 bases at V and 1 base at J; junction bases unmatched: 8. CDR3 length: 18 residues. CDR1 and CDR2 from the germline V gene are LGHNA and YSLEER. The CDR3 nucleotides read TGCGCCAGCAGCCAAGATTTGCCCAGCGGGGGTTCCTACAATGAGCAGTTCTTC. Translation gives CASSQDLPSGGSYNEQFF.

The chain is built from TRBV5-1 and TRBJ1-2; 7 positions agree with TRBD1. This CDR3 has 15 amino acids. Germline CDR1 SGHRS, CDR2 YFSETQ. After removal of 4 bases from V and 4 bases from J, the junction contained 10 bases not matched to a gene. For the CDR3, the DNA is TGCGCCAGCAGCGATGTGACAGGGATCTCCTATGGCTACACCTTC. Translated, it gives CASSDVTGISYGYTF.

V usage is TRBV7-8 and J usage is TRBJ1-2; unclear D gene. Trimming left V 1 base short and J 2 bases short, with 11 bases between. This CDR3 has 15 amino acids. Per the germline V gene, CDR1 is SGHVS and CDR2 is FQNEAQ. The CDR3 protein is CASSLDPMLNYGYTF. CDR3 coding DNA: TGTGCCAGCAGCTTAGATCCAATGCTAAACTATGGCTACACCTTC.

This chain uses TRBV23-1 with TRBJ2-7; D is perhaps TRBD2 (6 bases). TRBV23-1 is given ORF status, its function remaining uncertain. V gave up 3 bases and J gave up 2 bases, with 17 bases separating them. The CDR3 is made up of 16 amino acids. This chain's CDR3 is CASSHPGTGVPYEQYF. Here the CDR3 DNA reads TGCGCCAGCAGTCACCCCGGGACGGGAGTTCCCTACGAGCAGTACTTC.

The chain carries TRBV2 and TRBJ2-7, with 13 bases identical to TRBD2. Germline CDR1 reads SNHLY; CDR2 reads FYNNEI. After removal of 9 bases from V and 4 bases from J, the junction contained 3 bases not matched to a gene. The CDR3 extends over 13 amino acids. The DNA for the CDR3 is TGTGCCAGTGGGACTAGCGGGGAGTACGAGCAGTACTTC. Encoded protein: CASGTSGEYEQYF. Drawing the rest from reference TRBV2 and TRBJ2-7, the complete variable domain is EPEVTQTPSHQVTQMGQEVILRCVPISNHLYFYWYRQILGQKVEFLVSFYNNEISEKSEIFDDQFSVERPDGSNFTLKIRSTKLEDSAMYFCASGTSGEYEQYFGPGTRLTVT.